This T cell receptor (beta chain) was documented in a study of T-cell reconstitution after alpha-beta-depleted transplantation in children. Overall study results and limits: Most T-cell counts and diversity one year after the transplant came from T cells that were newly produced.

About this clonotype: Its specificity is not known.

Unique molecular identifiers were used in preparing the TCRbeta library. TCRdb processed the PCR reads anew with MiXCR; each CDR3 protein has one entry. The sample holds more than 400,000 distinct CDR3 sequences, around 10% seen once. CDR1 is DFQATT and CDR2 is SNEGSKA in the germline V gene (reference sequence). The CDR3 consists of 15 residues. V was pared by 5 bases and J by 0 bases, with 7 bases of the junction left unmatched. Sequenced here: PBMCs, mostly from graft donor cells, sampled 180 days after TCRalphabeta/CD19-depleted stem cell transplant. The sequence was collected from a female patient aged 2-9 years who had a stem cell transplant for aplastic anemia, so the T cells may come from the graft donor. The V and J genes are TRBV20-1 and TRBJ2-3; 8 nucleotides agree with TRBD2. The DNA of the CDR3 is TGCAGTGCTCTGACTAGCGCGCTTAGCACAGATACGCAGTATTTT. Translating it yields CSALTSALSTDTQYF.